One and the same sample provided the 21 T cell receptor beta chains below, sequenced in a study of cytomegalovirus exposure and HLA in healthy donors. Researchers ran the PCR with 60 Vbeta and 13 Jbeta primers. The method was immunoSEQ multiplex PCR; TCRdb's version includes in-frame clones alone and lacks a portion of them. This table holds fewer than 120,000 clones, 60% to 85% found once. Sequencing used PBMCs. Source of these receptors: an older woman in good health and CMV-seropositive.

This clone was counted between two and nine times. The V call is TRBV5-4, the J call TRBJ1-5; 11 bases match TRBD1. CDR1 SGHNT and CDR2 YYREEE come from the germline V gene (reference sequence). The CDR3 runs to 16 residues. J lost 3 bases, V lost 5 bases, and 7 bases had no gene match. Here the CDR3 DNA reads TGTGCCAGCAGATCCGGGACAGGGGGATCCAATCAGCCCCAGCATTTT. Its protein product is CASRSGTGGSNQPQHF.

The rearrangement uses TRBV7-7 and TRBJ2-3, with 9 positions matching TRBD2. The CDR3 has 17 amino acids. CDR1 SSHAT and CDR2 FNYEAQ come from the germline V gene (reference sequence). With 1 base clipped from V and 4 bases from J, the junction kept 9 bases outside the gene matches. The CDR3 here is CASSLGWGAGGADTQYF. The CDR3 DNA reads TGTGCCAGCAGCTTAGGGTGGGGAGCGGGAGGAGCAGATACGCAGTATTTT.

This clone has only one observation. The gene calls are TRBV19 and TRBJ2-1; 8 nucleotides agree with TRBD2. Germline CDR1 is LNHDA and CDR2 is SQIVND (reference sequence). The CDR3 is 19 residues long. The J segment lost 2 bases and the V segment lost 6 bases, leaving 18 bases of the junction unmatched. The CDR3 DNA is TGTGCCAGTAGGGGGATAACGCGGAGGGGTAGCGGGACCTACAATGAGCAGTTCTTC. Translating gives CASRGITRRGSGTYNEQFF.

V is TRBV7-2 and J is TRBJ2-1, with D perhaps matching TRBD2 (5 bases). The V gene lost 7 bases and the J gene lost 10 bases, with 11 bases spanning the gap. The germline V gene has CDR1 SGHTA and CDR2 FQGNSA. This CDR3 has 11 amino acids. In DNA, the CDR3 is TGTGCCAGCACAAGGACGGGAGAGCAGTTCTTC. This gives the protein CASTRTGEQFF.

J is TRBJ2-5 and V is TRBV19, with D perhaps TRBD2 (6 bases). Germline lookup yields CDR1 LNHDA and CDR2 SQIVND (reference sequence). The CDR3 contains 14 residues. The V gene lost 4 bases and the J gene lost 5 bases, with 14 bases spanning the gap. The CDR3 nucleotides are TGTGCCAGTAGTACCCCACTCGGAGGGGAGACCCAGTACTTC. Translation: CASSTPLGGETQYF.

The rearrangement uses TRBV9 and TRBJ2-5; TRBD1 matches at 7 bases. The J call could be wrong; TRBJ2-7 is a better fit for the DNA end. CDR1 and CDR2 (germline): SGDLS, YYNGEE. The CDR3 is made up of 14 amino acids. Written as DNA, the CDR3 is TGTGCCAGCAGCGTTTCCTTGAGGGGGCACGAGCAGTACTTC. Its protein is CASSVSLRGHEQYF.

The chain is built from TRBV27 and TRBJ2-7; 11 bases are shared with TRBD2. The CDR3 extends over 16 amino acids. Germline CDR1 reads MNHEY; CDR2 reads SMNVEV (reference sequence). V shed 4 bases, J shed 6 bases, and the junction held 11 bases outside the gene matches. In DNA form, the CDR3 reads TGTGCCAGCAGTTCGTATAGTCTAGCGGGAGGTGTCGAGCAGTACTTC. Translating gives CASSSYSLAGGVEQYF.

V and J are TRBV18 and TRBJ2-1, with 9 bases aligning to TRBD2. Germline V gene data show CDR1 as KGHSH and CDR2 as LQKENI. The V and J ends lost 0 bases and 1 base, in that order; junction bases with no gene match: 4. The CDR3 contains 17 residues. The CDR3 DNA is TGTGCCAGCTCACCACCGTTACTAGCGGGTTCCTACAATGAGCAGTTCTTC. It encodes CASSPPLLAGSYNEQFF. The variable domain in full, with the rest retrieved from reference TRBV18 and TRBJ2-1, is NAGVMQNPRHLVRRRGQEARLRCSPMKGHSHVYWYRQLPEEGLKFMVYLQKENIIDESGMPKERFSAEFPKEGPSILRIQQVVRGDSAAYFCASSPPLLAGSYNEQFFGPGTRLTVL.

V gene TRBV18 combines with J gene TRBJ1-2; possibly TRBD1 for D (6 bases). Germline V CDR1 and CDR2: KGHSH, LQKENI. The CDR3 extends over 15 amino acids. The ends were cut back, 3 bases at V and 2 bases at J, with 13 bases in the middle. The CDR3 region is CASSPGQSKNYGYTF. DNA for the CDR3: TGTGCCAGCTCACCCGGACAGTCGAAAAACTATGGCTACACCTTC. The variable domain in full, with the rest retrieved from reference TRBV18 and TRBJ1-2, is NAGVMQNPRHLVRRRGQEARLRCSPMKGHSHVYWYRQLPEEGLKFMVYLQKENIIDESGMPKERFSAEFPKEGPSILRIQQVVRGDSAAYFCASSPGQSKNYGYTFGSGTRLTVV.

The chain uses TRBV10-2 and TRBJ2-7; 9 positions match TRBD1. There are 15 residues in the CDR3. V lost 7 bases and J lost 6; bases outside the gene matches: 13. Germline V CDR1 and CDR2: WSHSY, SAAADI. The CDR3 bases are TGCGCCAGCACCGGACAGGGGAGGGGGCTGGGCGAGCAGTACTTC. Translated, it gives CASTGQGRGLGEQYF.

The gene calls are TRBV30 and TRBJ1-1, with 7 bases lining up with TRBD1. Germline V CDR1 and CDR2: GTSNPN, SVGIG (reference sequence). CDR3 length: 14 amino acids. V lost 2 bases, J lost 5 bases, and 8 bases stayed unmatched. For the CDR3, the DNA is TGTGCCTGGAGTTGGGACCCAGGGGGTACTGAAGCTTTCTTT. It yields the protein CAWSWDPGGTEAFF. Full variable domain (outside the CDR3, taken from reference TRBV30 and TRBJ1-1): SQTIHQWPATLVQPVGSPLSLECTVEGTSNPNLYWYRQAAGRGLQLLFYSVGIGQISSEVPQNLSASRPQDRQFILSSKKLLLSDSGFYLCAWSWDPGGTEAFFGQGTRLTVV.

Only a few counts were recorded for this clone. The chain is built from TRBV4-1 and TRBJ2-5; the match to TRBD1 covers 7 bases. The germline CDR1 and CDR2 sequences are MGHRA and YSYEKL. The CDR3 covers 15 residues. The V gene end was trimmed by 4 bases and the J gene end by 1 base; junction bases not matched to a gene: 6. The CDR3 sequence: CASSPGTVVQETQYF. DNA of the CDR3: TGCGCCAGCAGCCCCGGGACAGTCGTCCAAGAGACCCAGTACTTC.

The chain carries TRBV12-5 and TRBJ1-3; D gene unclear. Trimming stripped 4 bases from V and 1 base from J, with 11 bases between. CDR3 length equals 15 residues. Germline CDR1 is LGHNT and CDR2 is FRNRAP. DNA of the CDR3: TGTGCTAGTGGTTCCGGTCACGGTTCTGGAAACACCATATATTTT. Protein product: CASGSGHGSGNTIYF.

The chain links TRBV27 to TRBJ2-1, with TRBD2 matching 11 bases. The germline V gene encodes CDR1 MNHEY and CDR2 SMNVEV (reference sequence). CDR3 length: 17 amino acids. V was clipped by 3 bases and J by 5 bases; unmatched bases: 9. CDR3 in amino acids: CASSFNSGTSGHNEQFF. In nucleotides, the CDR3 is TGTGCCAGCAGTTTCAACTCCGGGACTAGCGGCCACAATGAGCAGTTCTTC.

J is TRBJ2-7 and V is TRBV27; 14 bases align to TRBD2. Germline values: CDR1 MNHEY, CDR2 SMNVEV (reference sequence). The CDR3 is 15 residues long. Trimming cost V 5 bases and J 4 bases; bases outside gene matches: 4. As DNA, the CDR3 is TGTGCCAGCAGTAAAGGACTAGCGGGAGGATACGAGCAGTACTTC. It codes for CASSKGLAGGYEQYF.

About this clone: The sample holds other DNA sequences that translate to the same CDR3. The chain is built from TRBV6-5 and TRBJ1-2; 12 bases agree with TRBD1. The germline V gene encodes CDR1 MNHEY and CDR2 SVGAGI. The length of the CDR3 is 16 residues. V lost 0 bases, J lost 4 bases, and 3 bases stayed unmatched. The DNA for the CDR3 is TGTGCCAGCAGTTACTCCGGGACAGGGGGCAGCTATGGCTACACCTTC. Its translation is CASSYSGTGGSYGYTF.

This chain joins TRBV5-1 and TRBJ1-2; the D gene is possibly TRBD1 (6 bases). Germline assignment: CDR1 SGHRS and CDR2 YFSETQ. V gave up 4 bases and J gave up 0 bases, with 16 bases separating them. The CDR3 extends over 16 amino acids. CDR3: CASSPATGGTNYGYTF. The CDR3 coding sequence is TGCGCCAGCAGCCCGGCGACAGGAGGAACTAACTATGGCTACACCTTC.

This clone was seen more than once but under ten times. Being one base from a much bigger clone, this may be a read error. The chain uses TRBV5-6 and TRBJ2-7; the D gene is possibly TRBD1 (6 bases). Germline loops: CDR1 SGHDT, CDR2 YYEEEE. This CDR3 has 13 amino acids. The CDR3 DNA is TGTGCCAGCAGCCGGACAGACTCCTACGGGCAGTACTTC. This sequence encodes CASSRTDSYGQYF.

The chain recombines TRBV10-3 with TRBJ1-2; no clear D. Trimming stripped 4 bases from V and 8 bases from J, with 17 bases between. The CDR3 extends over 14 amino acids. Per germline, CDR1 ENHRY and CDR2 SYGVKD. The CDR3 DNA is TGTGCCATCAGTGGTAGTCAGCTTTCGGGAGGCTACACCTTC. It encodes CAISGSQLSGGYTF.

This clone was seen only a few times. This chain joins TRBV4-1 and TRBJ2-7, with D possibly being TRBD2 (5 bases). This CDR3 is built from 16 residues. The V gene's germline CDR1 is MGHRA and CDR2 YSYEKL. Deletions cut 6 bases from V and 5 bases from J, with 23 bases between. The CDR3 DNA follows: TGCGCCAGCAGGCTAAATTCGGGAAGCAAGGGCGACGAGCAGTACTTC. The encoded protein is CASRLNSGSKGDEQYF.

The chain combines TRBV11-2 with TRBJ2-2; possible D gene TRBD2, 5 bases. CDR3 size: 13 residues. From germline, CDR1 is SGHAT and CDR2 FQNNGV. Trimming pared 5 bases from V and 7 bases from J, leaving 11 bases between. CDR3 residues: CASSRYGNGELFF. The CDR3, as DNA: TGTGCCAGCAGCCGCTACGGGAACGGGGAGCTGTTTTTT. Full variable domain (outside the CDR3, taken from reference TRBV11-2 and TRBJ2-2): EAGVAQSPRYKIIEKRQSVAFWCNPISGHATLYWYQQILGQGPKLLIQFQNNGVVDDSQLPKDRFSAERLKGVDSTLKIQPAKLEDSAVYLCASSRYGNGELFFGEGSRLTVL.